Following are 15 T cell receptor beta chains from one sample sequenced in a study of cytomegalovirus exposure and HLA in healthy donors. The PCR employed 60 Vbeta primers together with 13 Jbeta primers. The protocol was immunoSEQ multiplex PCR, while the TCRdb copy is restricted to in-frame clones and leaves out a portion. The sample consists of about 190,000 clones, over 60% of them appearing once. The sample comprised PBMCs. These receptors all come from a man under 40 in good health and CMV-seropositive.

CDR3 loop: CASSFRRNTGELFF. The DNA of the CDR3 is TGTGCCAGCAGCTTTAGGAGGAACACCGGGGAGCTGTTTTTT. The J gene is TRBJ2-2, the V gene TRBV9; D not certain. This CDR3 has 14 amino acids. Germline V gene data show CDR1 as SGDLS and CDR2 as YYNGEE. The V gene lost 4 bases and the J gene lost 1 base, with 8 bases spanning the gap. The entire variable domain, with the rest obtained from reference TRBV9 and TRBJ2-2, is as follows: DSGVTQTPKHLITATGQRVTLRCSPRSGDLSVYWYQQSLDQGLQFLIQYYNGEERAKGNILERFSAQQFPDLHSELNLSSLELGDSALYFCASSFRRNTGELFFGEGSRLTVL.

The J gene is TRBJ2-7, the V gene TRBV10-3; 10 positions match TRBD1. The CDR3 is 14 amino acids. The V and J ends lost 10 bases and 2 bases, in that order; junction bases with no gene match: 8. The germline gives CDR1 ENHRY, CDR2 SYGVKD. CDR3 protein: CATKKGQGTYEQYF. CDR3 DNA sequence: TGTGCCACTAAAAAGGGACAGGGGACCTACGAGCAGTACTTC.

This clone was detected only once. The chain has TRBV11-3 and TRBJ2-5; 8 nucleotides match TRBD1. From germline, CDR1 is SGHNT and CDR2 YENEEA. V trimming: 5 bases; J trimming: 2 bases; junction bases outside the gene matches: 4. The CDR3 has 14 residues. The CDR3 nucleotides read TGTGCCAGCAGCCCCGGGACAGGTCAAGAGACCCAGTACTTC. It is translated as CASSPGTGQETQYF.

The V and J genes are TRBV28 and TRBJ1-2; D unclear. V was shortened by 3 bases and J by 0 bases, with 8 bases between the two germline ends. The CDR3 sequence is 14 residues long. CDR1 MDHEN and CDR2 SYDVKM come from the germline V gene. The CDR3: CASSLGGANYGYTF. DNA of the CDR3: TGTGCCAGCAGTTTGGGAGGCGCTAACTATGGCTACACCTTC.

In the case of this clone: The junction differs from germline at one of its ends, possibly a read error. The CDR3 DNA follows: TGTGCCAGTAGTTTAGATCCTCCTAGGCCTGGGGGGGCCCAAGAGACCCAGTACTTC. It translates to CASSLDPPRPGGAQETQYF. This chain joins TRBV19 and TRBJ2-5; a weak D match, TRBD2 (7 bases). CDR1 is LNHDA and CDR2 is SQIVND in the germline V gene (reference sequence). The CDR3 loop spans 19 amino acids.

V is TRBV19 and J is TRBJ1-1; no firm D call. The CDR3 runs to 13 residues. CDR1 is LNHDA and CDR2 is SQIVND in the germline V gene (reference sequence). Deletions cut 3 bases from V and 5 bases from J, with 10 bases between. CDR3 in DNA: TGTGCCAGTAGTATTTCGGGGTGGACTGAAGCTTTCTTT. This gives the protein CASSISGWTEAFF.

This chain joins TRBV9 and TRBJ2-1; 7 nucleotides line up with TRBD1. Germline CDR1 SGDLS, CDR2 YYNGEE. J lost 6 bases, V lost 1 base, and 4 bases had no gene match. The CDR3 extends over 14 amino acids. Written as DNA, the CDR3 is TGTGCCAGCAGCGTATTGGCAGGGGGCAATGAGCAGTTCTTC. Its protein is CASSVLAGGNEQFF. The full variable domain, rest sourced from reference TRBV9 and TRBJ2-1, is DSGVTQTPKHLITATGQRVTLRCSPRSGDLSVYWYQQSLDQGLQFLIQYYNGEERAKGNILERFSAQQFPDLHSELNLSSLELGDSALYFCASSVLAGGNEQFFGPGTRLTVL.

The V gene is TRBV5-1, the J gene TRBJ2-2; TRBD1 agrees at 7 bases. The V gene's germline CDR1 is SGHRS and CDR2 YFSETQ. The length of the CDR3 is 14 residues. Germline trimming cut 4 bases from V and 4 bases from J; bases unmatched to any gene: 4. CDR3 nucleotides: TGCGCCAGCAGCAGCCGGGACAGCACCGGGGAGCTGTTTTTT. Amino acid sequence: CASSSRDSTGELFF.

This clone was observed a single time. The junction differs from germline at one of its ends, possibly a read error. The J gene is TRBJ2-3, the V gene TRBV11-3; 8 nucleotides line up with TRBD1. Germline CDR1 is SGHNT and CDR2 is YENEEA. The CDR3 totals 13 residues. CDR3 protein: CAGSRDRLGTQYF. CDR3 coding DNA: TGTGCCGGCAGCAGGGACAGGCTTGGTACGCAGTATTTT.

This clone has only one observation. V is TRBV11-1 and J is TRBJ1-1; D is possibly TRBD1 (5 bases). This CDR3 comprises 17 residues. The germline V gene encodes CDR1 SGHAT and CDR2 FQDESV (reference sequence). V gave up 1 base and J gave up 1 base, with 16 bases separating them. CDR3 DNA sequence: TGTGCCAGCAGCTTAGGCGGGACCCAAAGTGGGAACACTGAAGCTTTCTTT. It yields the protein CASSLGGTQSGNTEAFF.

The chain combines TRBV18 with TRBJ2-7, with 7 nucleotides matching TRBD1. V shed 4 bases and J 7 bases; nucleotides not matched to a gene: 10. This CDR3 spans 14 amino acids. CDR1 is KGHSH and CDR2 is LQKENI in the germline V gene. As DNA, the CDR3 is TGTGCCAGCTCACTAGGTGAAGGGGGCCTAGAGCAGTACTTC. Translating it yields CASSLGEGGLEQYF.

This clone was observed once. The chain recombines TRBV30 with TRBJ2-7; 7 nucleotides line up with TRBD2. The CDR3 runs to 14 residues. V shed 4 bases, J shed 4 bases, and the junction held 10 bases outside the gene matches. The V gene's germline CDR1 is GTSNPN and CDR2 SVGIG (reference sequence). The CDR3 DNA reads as TGTGCCTGGACCACTGGGGGGGGGTCTTACGAGCAGTACTTC. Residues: CAWTTGGGSYEQYF.

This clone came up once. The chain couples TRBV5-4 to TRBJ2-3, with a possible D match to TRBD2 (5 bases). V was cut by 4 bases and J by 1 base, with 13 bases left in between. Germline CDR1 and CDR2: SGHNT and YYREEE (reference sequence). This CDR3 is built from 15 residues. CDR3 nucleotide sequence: TGTGCCAGCAGCACTCAGCGGCGGGGCACAGATACGCAGTATTTT. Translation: CASSTQRRGTDTQYF.

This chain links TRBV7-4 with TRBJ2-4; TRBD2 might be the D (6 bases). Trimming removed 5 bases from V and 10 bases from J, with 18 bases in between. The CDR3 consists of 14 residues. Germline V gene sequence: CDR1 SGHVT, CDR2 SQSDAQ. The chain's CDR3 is CASSPGGVVLIQYF. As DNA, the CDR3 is TGTGCCAGCAGCCCAGGAGGGGTGGTTTTGATTCAGTACTTC.

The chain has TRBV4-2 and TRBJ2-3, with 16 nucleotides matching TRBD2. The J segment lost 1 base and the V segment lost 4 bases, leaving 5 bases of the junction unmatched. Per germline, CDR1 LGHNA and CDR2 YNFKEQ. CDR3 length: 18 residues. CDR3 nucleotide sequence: TGTGCCAGCAGCCTTGGGACTAGCGGGAGGGCCGGCACAGATACGCAGTATTTT. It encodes CASSLGTSGRAGTDTQYF.